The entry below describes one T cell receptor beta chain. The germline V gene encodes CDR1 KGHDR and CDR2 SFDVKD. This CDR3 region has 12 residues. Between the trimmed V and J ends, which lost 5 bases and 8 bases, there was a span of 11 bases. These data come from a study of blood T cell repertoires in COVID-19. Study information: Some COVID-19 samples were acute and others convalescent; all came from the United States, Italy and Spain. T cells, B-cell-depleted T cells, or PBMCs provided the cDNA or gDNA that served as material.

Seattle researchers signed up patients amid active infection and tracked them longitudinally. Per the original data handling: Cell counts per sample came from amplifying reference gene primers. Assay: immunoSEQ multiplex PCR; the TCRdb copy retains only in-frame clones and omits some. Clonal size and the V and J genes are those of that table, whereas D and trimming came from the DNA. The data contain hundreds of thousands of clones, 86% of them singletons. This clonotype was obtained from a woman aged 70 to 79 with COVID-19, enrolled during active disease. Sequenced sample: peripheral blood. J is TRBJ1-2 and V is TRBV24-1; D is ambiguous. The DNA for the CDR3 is TGTGCCACCAGTGTATCCGCGGGGGGCTACACCTTC. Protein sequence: CATSVSAGGYTF.